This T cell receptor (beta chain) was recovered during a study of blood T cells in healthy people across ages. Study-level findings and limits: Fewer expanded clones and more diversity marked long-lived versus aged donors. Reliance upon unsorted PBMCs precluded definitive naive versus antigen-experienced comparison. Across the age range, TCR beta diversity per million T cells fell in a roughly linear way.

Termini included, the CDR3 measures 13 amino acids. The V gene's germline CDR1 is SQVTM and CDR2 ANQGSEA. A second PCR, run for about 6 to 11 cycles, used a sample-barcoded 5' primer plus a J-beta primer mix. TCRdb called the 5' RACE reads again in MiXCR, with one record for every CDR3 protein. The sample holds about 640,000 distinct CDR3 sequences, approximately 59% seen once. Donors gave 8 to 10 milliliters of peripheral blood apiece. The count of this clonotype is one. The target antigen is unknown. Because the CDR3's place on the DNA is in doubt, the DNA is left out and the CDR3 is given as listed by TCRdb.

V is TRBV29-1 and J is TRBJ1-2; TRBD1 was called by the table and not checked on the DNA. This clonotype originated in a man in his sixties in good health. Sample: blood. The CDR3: CSVADRGDYGCTF.